This entry lists 24 T cell receptor beta chains sequenced from one sample in a study of blood T cell repertoires in COVID-19 (dated by TCRdb to about 2020). The library was built by means of the immunoSEQ multiplex PCR assay. The clones in this table, taken by TCRdb from immuneACCESS, are in-frame only. Not every clone is retained; where verified, under half of the shortfall comes from an unresolved V gene, and the cause of the rest is unknown. This sample has 400,000 to 450,000 clones in its table, and about 92% of those were observed once. Approximately 0.65% of the sample is taken by the ten largest. The sequencing input was PBMCs or T cells enriched from blood (not recorded which). Receptors were obtained from a young man who had recovered from COVID-19.

The chain employs TRBV4-2 and TRBJ2-5, with 7 bases fitting TRBD2. The CDR3 is made up of 16 amino acids. V dropped 0 bases and J dropped 5; count of bases not matched to a gene: 9. Germline V lookup: CDR1 LGHNA, CDR2 YNFKEQ. The CDR3 region is CASSQEPAGVGETQYF. Written as DNA, the CDR3 is TGTGCCAGCAGCCAAGAGCCTGCGGGAGTGGGGGAGACCCAGTACTTC.

This clone was seen just once. The chain joins TRBV5-6 to TRBJ1-5; D may be TRBD1 (5 bases). CDR1 is SGHDT and CDR2 is YYEEEE in the germline V gene. The CDR3 contains 17 residues. V was trimmed by 4 bases and J by 6 bases, leaving 23 bases between them. The CDR3 region has the DNA TGTGCCAGCAGCATACCGAGACAGCTTCCCCCGACTCAGCCCCAGCATTTT. Residues: CASSIPRQLPPTQPQHF.

The CDR3 sequence is CASSSTGTLMGNEQFF. CDR3 in DNA: TGTGCCAGCTCGTCGACCGGGACACTTATGGGCAATGAGCAGTTCTTC. The genes are TRBV18 and TRBJ2-1, with D possibly TRBD1 on 6 matching bases. Deletions cut 6 bases from V and 6 bases from J, with 21 bases between. CDR1 and CDR2 (germline): KGHSH, LQKENI. There are 16 residues in the CDR3.

This chain connects TRBV7-2 to TRBJ1-5, with a tentative D call TRBD1 (5 bases). Germline V gives CDR1 SGHTA, CDR2 FQGNSA. This CDR3 region has 15 residues. With 1 base removed from V and 2 bases from J, the gap between germline ends came to 9 bases. CDR3: CASSLDGRGNQPQHF. In nucleotides, the CDR3 is TGTGCCAGCAGCTTAGATGGCAGGGGCAATCAGCCCCAGCATTTT.

This chain uses TRBV2 with TRBJ1-6; D unclear. The V end was cut by 4 bases, the J end by 0 bases, with 13 bases between. CDR3 length equals 17 residues. CDR1 and CDR2 (germline): SNHLY, FYNNEI. The CDR3 DNA is TGTGCCAGCAGTGGAGGGCGGAAAATCTCCTATAATTCACCCCTCCACTTT. It translates to CASSGGRKISYNSPLHF.

In this sample, this clone turned up a few times. The chain employs TRBV27 and TRBJ1-2; D is uncertain. The CDR3 spans 13 residues. CDR1 and CDR2 (germline): MNHEY, SMNVEV (reference sequence). Between the trimmed V and J ends, which lost 0 bases and 7 bases, there was a span of 9 bases. The CDR3 protein is CASSLSGRSGYTF. The DNA for the CDR3 is TGTGCCAGCAGTTTATCGGGGAGGAGTGGCTACACCTTC.

The rearrangement links TRBV6-6 to TRBJ1-5; a possible D gene is TRBD1 (6 bases). Germline-derived CDR1 and CDR2 are MNHNY and SVGAGI (reference sequence). This CDR3 has 14 residues. Trimming removed 5 bases from V and 2 bases from J, with 10 bases in between. CDR3 coding DNA: TGTGCCAGCAGTCCGACAGGAGGCAATCAGCCCCAGCATTTT. Translated: CASSPTGGNQPQHF.

Concerning this clone: Distinct nucleotide sequences in the sample also encode this CDR3. The chain is built from TRBV27 and TRBJ2-7; 8 bases are shared with TRBD1. Germline CDR1 and CDR2: MNHEY and SMNVEV (reference sequence). The CDR3 spans 13 residues. The ends lost 5 bases at V and 3 bases at J; junction bases unmatched: 3. The DNA for the CDR3 is TGTGCCAGCAGTCCGACAGGGGTCTACGAGCAGTACTTC. As protein: CASSPTGVYEQYF.

The CDR3 DNA reads TGTGCCATCGGCCGCGGGGACCGCCGAGGAGAGTATGGCTACACCTTC. It is translated as CAIGRGDRRGEYGYTF. The J gene is TRBJ1-2, the V gene TRBV10-3, with TRBD1 as a possible D gene (5 bases). The V end lost 8 bases, the J end lost 5 bases, and 24 bases lay between the germline ends. Per germline, CDR1 ENHRY and CDR2 SYGVKD. The CDR3 is made up of 16 amino acids.

V and J are TRBV2 and TRBJ2-1, with 7 nucleotides matching TRBD2. Germline CDR1 SNHLY, CDR2 FYNNEI. V was pared by 0 bases and J by 6 bases, with 5 bases of the junction left unmatched. The CDR3 has 15 amino acids. CDR3 in DNA: TGTGCCAGCAGTGAAGCGGGCGGGAGCCTCAATGAGCAGTTCTTC. It translates to CASSEAGGSLNEQFF. The entire variable domain, with the rest obtained from reference TRBV2 and TRBJ2-1, is as follows: EPEVTQTPSHQVTQMGQEVILRCVPISNHLYFYWYRQILGQKVEFLVSFYNNEISEKSEIFDDQFSVERPDGSNFTLKIRSTKLEDSAMYFCASSEAGGSLNEQFFGPGTRLTVL.

The V call is TRBV5-1, the J call TRBJ1-4; D is perhaps TRBD1 (6 bases). The CDR3 has 15 amino acids. V dropped 0 bases and J dropped 6 bases, with 12 bases sitting between them. Germline V gives CDR1 SGHRS, CDR2 YFSETQ. CDR3 in amino acids: CASSLVAGVHEKLFF. Written as DNA, the CDR3 is TGCGCCAGCAGCTTGGTGGCAGGGGTGCATGAAAAACTGTTTTTT.

Of note for this clone: This sample includes further DNA sequences coding for the same CDR3. V usage is TRBV9 and J usage is TRBJ1-1, with D possibly matching TRBD1 (6 bases). There are 14 residues in the CDR3. Germline V lookup: CDR1 SGDLS, CDR2 YYNGEE. Trimming removed 2 bases at V and 2 bases at J, with 10 bases between. The CDR3 DNA reads TGTGCCAGCAGCGTGTCGGGGGGCAACACTGAAGCTTTCTTT. Encoded protein: CASSVSGGNTEAFF.

V is TRBV5-1 and J is TRBJ2-1; 12 bases are shared with TRBD2. The V and J ends lost 2 bases and 8 bases, in that order; junction bases with no gene match: 5. CDR1 is SGHRS and CDR2 is YFSETQ in the germline V gene. This CDR3 spans 15 amino acids. The CDR3 bases are TGCGCCAGCAGCTTACTAGCGGGGGGTAGGTATGAGCAGTTCTTC. It encodes CASSLLAGGRYEQFF.

CDR3 sequence: CASSQPDYLRENEQFF. In nucleotides, the CDR3 is TGCGCCAGCAGCCAACCGGACTACCTACGGGAGAATGAGCAGTTCTTC. The V and J genes are TRBV4-1 and TRBJ2-1; tentative D call: TRBD2 (6 bases). This CDR3 is 16 amino acids long. V was pared by 2 bases and J by 7 bases, with 18 bases between. Germline V lookup: CDR1 MGHRA, CDR2 YSYEKL.

The chain joins TRBV18 to TRBJ2-5; the D gene is possibly TRBD1 (5 bases). The CDR3 totals 13 residues. Germline CDR1 reads KGHSH; CDR2 reads LQKENI. Deletions cut 5 bases from V and 7 bases from J, with 14 bases between. The CDR3 loop is CASSRGSGATQYF. The CDR3 DNA follows: TGTGCCAGCTCAAGGGGTTCCGGAGCGACCCAGTACTTC.

Concerning this clone: Additional DNA sequences in this sample encode the identical CDR3. The chain combines TRBV5-1 with TRBJ1-2; TRBD1 is a possible D gene (6 bases). The length of the CDR3 is 15 residues. Germline CDR1 is SGHRS and CDR2 is YFSETQ. V was trimmed by 1 base and J by 1 base, leaving 11 bases between them. This CDR3 reads CASSLTGNDNYGYTF. For the CDR3, the DNA is TGCGCCAGCAGCTTGACAGGGAACGATAACTATGGCTACACCTTC.

The chain employs TRBV5-1 and TRBJ1-5; maybe TRBD1 (5 bases). The CDR3 covers 17 residues. V dropped 3 bases and J dropped 3 bases, with 19 bases sitting between them. Germline CDR1 is SGHRS and CDR2 is YFSETQ. CDR3 loop: CASSSTPLDSHNQPQHF. DNA of the CDR3: TGCGCCAGCAGCTCGACCCCCTTAGACAGCCACAATCAGCCCCAGCATTTT.

J is TRBJ1-6 and V is TRBV5-5; 9 positions match TRBD1. After removal of 2 bases from V and 4 bases from J, the junction contained 4 bases not matched to a gene. CDR1 is SGHKS, CDR2 YYEKEE, per germline (reference sequence). The CDR3 spans 16 residues. Here the CDR3 DNA reads TGTGCCAGCAGCTTCACCGGGACAGGGTATAATTCACCCCTCCACTTT. Amino acid sequence: CASSFTGTGYNSPLHF.

This clone was counted a single time. The chain joins TRBV11-3 to TRBJ1-2; 7 bases align to TRBD1. V shed 6 bases and J 3 bases; nucleotides not matched to a gene: 4. Germline-derived CDR1 and CDR2 are SGHNT and YENEEA. The CDR3 is 13 amino acids. The chain's CDR3 is CASRPDRDYGYTF. CDR3 in DNA: TGTGCCAGCAGACCTGACAGGGACTATGGCTACACCTTC.

The rearrangement uses TRBV14 and TRBJ1-5; perhaps TRBD1 as D (5 bases). V gave up 1 base and J gave up 5 bases, with 12 bases separating them. Germline V gene lookup returns CDR1 SGHDN and CDR2 FVKESK. CDR3 length: 15 residues. This chain's CDR3 is CASSQGGSGYQPQHF. Written as DNA, the CDR3 is TGTGCCAGCAGCCAAGGGGGCAGCGGGTATCAGCCCCAGCATTTT.

The chain employs TRBV18 and TRBJ2-5; D may be TRBD2 (5 bases). Germline CDR1 KGHSH, CDR2 LQKENI. V lost 6 bases and J lost 3, with 11 bases in between. There are 13 residues in the CDR3. As DNA, the CDR3 is TGTGCCAGCTCTCGGGGTAGCGAAGAGACCCAGTACTTC. It codes for CASSRGSEETQYF.

The V gene is TRBV11-3, the J gene TRBJ2-4; the D is unclear. The CDR3 is 13 residues long. The V end lost 2 bases, the J end lost 8 bases, and 10 bases lay between the germline ends. Germline CDR1 SGHNT, CDR2 YENEEA. In DNA, the CDR3 is TGTGCCAGCAGCTTATCCGGGTATGACATTCAGTACTTC. Its translation is CASSLSGYDIQYF.

V is TRBV7-3 and J is TRBJ2-1; 10 bases are shared with TRBD1. Germline CDR1 and CDR2: SGHTA and FQGTGA. CDR3 length equals 15 residues. Trimming removed 4 bases from V and 8 bases from J; junction bases left unmatched: 8. CDR3 nucleotide sequence: TGTGCCAGCAGCTACCGGGACAGGGGTGGTCATGAGCAGTTCTTC. This gives the protein CASSYRDRGGHEQFF.

J is TRBJ2-7 and V is TRBV2; maybe TRBD2 (6 bases). The V gene lost 9 bases and the J gene lost 7 bases, with 13 bases spanning the gap. CDR1 is SNHLY, CDR2 FYNNEI, per germline. CDR3 length: 11 amino acids. Written as DNA, the CDR3 is TGTGCCAGTGCAGGCGCGGGAGAGCAGTACTTC. Translated, it gives CASAGAGEQYF.